The rows below give T cell receptor beta chains drawn from one sample of a study of neurological immune-mediated disorders. MiXCR, applied by TCRdb to the 5' RACE reads, yields one record per CDR3 protein. The sample consists of about 79,000 distinct CDR3 sequences, around an eighth of them appearing once. Sequenced: PBMCs. These receptors originate from a woman aged 50 to 60 in good health. Each CDR3 is given with its conserved first and last residue. D genes are given only for firm matches. Rows may omit the clone size; those that give it use once, few, many or a size class.

V,size,D,J,DNA,CDR3
TRBV7-3,many,.,TRBJ2-6,TGTGCCAGCAGCTTAACCTCCGGCTCTGGGGCCAACGTCCTGACTTTC,CASSLTSGSGANVLTF
TRBV5-1,few,TRBD1,TRBJ2-2,TGCGCCAGCAGCTTCTCGGGACAGGGACCCACCGGGGAGCTGTTTTTT,CASSFSGQGPTGELFF
TRBV27,many,TRBD2,TRBJ2-1,TGTGCCAGCAGTTTAGGCGGGGGGCCTGTTCGGGGGCAGTTCTTC,CASSLGGGPVRGQFF
TRBV3-1,many,TRBD1,TRBJ2-3,TGTGCCAGCAGCCACCATCAGGACAGGGCAGATACGCAGTATTTT,CASSHHQDRADTQYF
TRBV7-2,many,.,TRBJ2-5,TGTGCCAGCAGCTTGGACGGGACGGTGGAGACCCAGTACTTC,CASSLDGTVETQYF
TRBV5-1,many,TRBD2,TRBJ2-3,TGCGGCAGAGGAGTGGGGCTAGCGGGGCGCCCGGGTGATACGCAGTATTTT,CGRGVGLAGRPGDTQYF
TRBV5-1,many,.,TRBJ2-3,TGCGCCAGCAGCTTGGGGGCAGCAGATACGCAGTATTTT,CASSLGAADTQYF
TRBV29-1,few,TRBD2,TRBJ2-1,TGCAGCGGACGGGGACTAGCGGGAGTCAATGAGCAGTTCTTC,CSGRGLAGVNEQFF
TRBV24-1,few,.,TRBJ2-1,TGTGCCACCAGTGATTTGCAGTTTGGAGGTTCGAATGAGCAGTTCTTC,CATSDLQFGGSNEQFF
TRBV7-2,many,.,TRBJ2-5,TGTGCCAGCAGCTTAGCGAGGTCGCAGGGAGGACGGGAGACCCAGTACTTC,CASSLARSQGGRETQYF
TRBV24-1,many,.,TRBJ2-1,TGTGCCACCAGTTTCCTAGAGGACGTCGATGAGCAGTTCTTC,CATSFLEDVDEQFF
TRBV4-1,.,TRBD1,TRBJ1-2,TGCGCCAGCAGCCAAGAAAGTGGGGTAGACAGGGGGCGCAGGCATGGCTACACCTTC,CASSQESGVDRGRRHGYTF
TRBV12-3/TRBV12-4,many,TRBD2,TRBJ2-5,TGTGCCAGCAGTTTATGGGGAGGGGAGACCCAGTACTTC,CASSLWGGETQYF
TRBV20-1,many,.,TRBJ2-5,TGCAGTGCTCCCAGGGCCCAGTACTTC,CSAPRAQYF
TRBV20-1,many,.,TRBJ2-3,TGCAGTGCCTCGCTAGGGGGAAAAGATACGCAGTATTTT,CSASLGGKDTQYF
TRBV5-1,many,.,TRBJ2-1,TGCGCCAGCAGCTCTTTTGGGGGCAATGAGCAGTTCTTC,CASSSFGGNEQFF
TRBV18,few,.,TRBJ1-1,TGTGCCAGCTCACCCGGCGTGGGCAGGATGGAGGCTTTCTTT,CASSPGVGRMEAFF
TRBV6-7,many,.,TRBJ1-5,TGTGCCAGCAGTTACTCGACTCCCCCAGCGGGCAATCAGCCCCAGCATTTT,CASSYSTPPAGNQPQHF
TRBV5-1,many,TRBD2,TRBJ2-2,TGCGCCAGCAGGAGGGAGGGACGAGGCGCCGGGGAGCTGTTTTTT,CASRREGRGAGELFF
TRBV29-1,many,.,TRBJ2-5,TGCAGCGTTCGATCGGCGACATCCCAAGAGACCCAGTACTTC,CSVRSATSQETQYF
TRBV3-1,few,TRBD2,TRBJ2-5,TGTGCCAGCAGCCAAGAAGCCAGCGGGGGCCAAGAGACCCAGTACTTC,CASSQEASGGQETQYF
TRBV19,many,TRBD1,TRBJ2-1,TGTGCCAGTAGTCAGACAGGGGGGGTCTACAATGAGCAGTTCTTC,CASSQTGGVYNEQFF
TRBV7-9,many,TRBD2,TRBJ2-1,TGTGCCAGCAGCAACGGCCTAGCGGGAGCCGATGAGCAGTTCTTC,CASSNGLAGADEQFF
TRBV18,many,.,TRBJ2-7,TGTGCCAGCTCAGGGCTAGTTGAAAACGAGCAGTACTTC,CASSGLVENEQYF
TRBV5-1,many,.,TRBJ1-1,TGCGCCAGCAGCCCCGACCCGGCCCAGATAAACACTGAAGCTTTCTTT,CASSPDPAQINTEAFF
TRBV28,many,TRBD2,TRBJ2-5,TGTGCCAGCCTCCTAGCGGGGGCACAAGAGACCCAGTACTTC,CASLLAGAQETQYF
TRBV5-1,.,.,TRBJ2-2,TGCGCCAGCAGCCCTAGGGATACGAACACCGGGGAGCTGTTTTTT,CASSPRDTNTGELFF
TRBV29-1,.,.,TRBJ2-3,TGCAGCGTTGATCTGGCGGTAGGTTCAGATACGCAGTATTTT,CSVDLAVGSDTQYF
TRBV12-3/TRBV12-4,many,.,TRBJ1-6,TGTGCCAGCAGTTTTTATGGGAATAATTCACCCCTCCACTTT,CASSFYGNNSPLHF
TRBV20-1,many,.,TRBJ2-2,TGCAGTGCTAGAGATAACACCGGGGAGCTGTTTTTT,CSARDNTGELFF
TRBV7-2,many,TRBD2,TRBJ2-5,TGTGCCAGCAGCTTAGCGCTTACTAGCGGGTGGGAGACCCAGTACTTC,CASSLALTSGWETQYF
TRBV12-3/TRBV12-4,many,TRBD2,TRBJ2-7,TGTGCCAGCAGGGCTAGCGGGAGCTACGAGCAGTACTTC,CASRASGSYEQYF
TRBV5-1,many,TRBD2,TRBJ2-3,TGCGCCAGCAGCTTTCTAGCGGGGAGCACAGATACGCAGTATTTT,CASSFLAGSTDTQYF
TRBV5-1,few,TRBD2,TRBJ2-3,TGCGCCAGCAGCTTCAGGACTAGCGGCACAGATACGCAGTATTTT,CASSFRTSGTDTQYF
TRBV5-1,many,TRBD2,TRBJ2-4,TGCGCCAGTGCACCTCGGACTAGCGGGCGCATTGGAGAAGCTAAAAACATTCAGTACTTC,CASAPRTSGRIGEAKNIQYF
TRBV29-1,.,TRBD1,TRBJ2-3,TGCAGCGTTGAATTCGGCAGGGGGCGCGAGGTTAGCACAGATACGCAGTATTTT,CSVEFGRGREVSTDTQYF
TRBV28,many,.,TRBJ2-1,TGTGCCAGCAGTCGCCGACTGGGGACCTACAATGAGCAGTTCTTC,CASSRRLGTYNEQFF
TRBV2,many,TRBD1,TRBJ1-5,TGTGCCAGCACGGTCGGGACAGTTGGTAATCAGCCCCAGCATTTT,CASTVGTVGNQPQHF
TRBV2,many,.,TRBJ1-6,TGTGCCAGCACTCGAGTCCAGTCACCCCTCCACTTT,CASTRVQSPLHF
TRBV7-9,many,.,TRBJ2-2,TGTGCCAGCAGCGCCCGTGGATTAGGCACCGGGGAGCTGTTTTTT,CASSARGLGTGELFF
TRBV28,many,TRBD1,TRBJ1-2,TGTGCCAGCAGGAAGAACAGGGGATGGGGCTATGGCTACACCTTC,CASRKNRGWGYGYTF
TRBV5-1,many,.,TRBJ2-5,TGCGCCAGCAGCTTGGCGGGGCAGACGTACCAAGAGACCCAGTACTTC,CASSLAGQTYQETQYF
TRBV5-1,few,TRBD2,TRBJ2-3,TGCGCCAGCAGCTCCCCCCCGGGGACTACTAGCACAGATACGCAGTATTTT,CASSSPPGTTSTDTQYF
TRBV7-8,.,TRBD2,TRBJ2-5,TGTGCCAGCCGACGGCGGGAGTTATCCCAAGAGACCCAGTACTTC,CASRRRELSQETQYF
TRBV6-5,many,.,TRBJ2-1,TGTGCCAGCAGTATGACTAGGGACGCTACCTACAATGAGCAGTTCTTC,CASSMTRDATYNEQFF
TRBV20-1,many,.,TRBJ1-4,TGCAGTGCTAGACCACTACAGGGAACTAATGAAAAACTGTTTTTT,CSARPLQGTNEKLFF
TRBV20-1,few,.,TRBJ2-1,TGCAGTGCTGGGTTTAATGTGGGGAGCTCCTACAATGAGCAGTTCTTC,CSAGFNVGSSYNEQFF